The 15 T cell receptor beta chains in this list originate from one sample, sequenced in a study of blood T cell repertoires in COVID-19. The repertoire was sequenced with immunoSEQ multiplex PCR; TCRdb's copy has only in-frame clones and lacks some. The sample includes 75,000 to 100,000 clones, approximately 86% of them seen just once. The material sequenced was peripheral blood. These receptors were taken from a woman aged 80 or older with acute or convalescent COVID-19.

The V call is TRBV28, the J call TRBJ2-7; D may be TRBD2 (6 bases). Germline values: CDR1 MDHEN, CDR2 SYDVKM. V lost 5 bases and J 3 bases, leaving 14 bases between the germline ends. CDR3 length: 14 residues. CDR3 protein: CASSREWLVYEQYF. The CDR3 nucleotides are TGTGCCAGCAGTCGGGAGTGGTTGGTCTACGAGCAGTACTTC.

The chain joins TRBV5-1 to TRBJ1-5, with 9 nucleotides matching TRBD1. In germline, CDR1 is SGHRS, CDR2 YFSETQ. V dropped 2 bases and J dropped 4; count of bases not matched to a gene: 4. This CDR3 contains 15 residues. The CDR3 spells CASSFTGTGNQPQHF. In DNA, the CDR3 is TGCGCCAGCAGCTTTACCGGGACAGGGAATCAGCCCCAGCATTTT.

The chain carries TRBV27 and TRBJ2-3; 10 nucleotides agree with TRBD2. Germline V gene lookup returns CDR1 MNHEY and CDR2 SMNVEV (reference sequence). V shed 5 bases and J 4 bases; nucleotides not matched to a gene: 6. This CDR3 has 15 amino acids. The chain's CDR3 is CASSPPSGRSDTQYF. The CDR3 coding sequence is TGTGCCAGCAGTCCCCCTAGCGGGAGATCAGATACGCAGTATTTT.

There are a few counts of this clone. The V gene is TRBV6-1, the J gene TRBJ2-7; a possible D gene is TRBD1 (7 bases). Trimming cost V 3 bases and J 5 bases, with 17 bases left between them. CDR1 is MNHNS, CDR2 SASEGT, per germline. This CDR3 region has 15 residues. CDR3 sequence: CASSDIRQGGHEQYF. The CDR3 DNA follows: TGTGCCAGCAGTGACATCAGACAGGGAGGTCACGAGCAGTACTTC.

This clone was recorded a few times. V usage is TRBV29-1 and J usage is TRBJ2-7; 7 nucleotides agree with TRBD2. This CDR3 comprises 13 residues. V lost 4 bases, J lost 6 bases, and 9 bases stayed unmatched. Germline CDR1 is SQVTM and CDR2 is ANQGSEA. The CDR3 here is CSVGWTSGREQYF. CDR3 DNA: TGCAGCGTTGGGTGGACTAGTGGTCGCGAGCAGTACTTC.

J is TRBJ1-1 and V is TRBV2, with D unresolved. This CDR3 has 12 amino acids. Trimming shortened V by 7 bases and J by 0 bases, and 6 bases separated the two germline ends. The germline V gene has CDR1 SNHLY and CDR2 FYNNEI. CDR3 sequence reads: CASKTMNTEAFF. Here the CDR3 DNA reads TGTGCCAGCAAGACAATGAACACTGAAGCTTTCTTT. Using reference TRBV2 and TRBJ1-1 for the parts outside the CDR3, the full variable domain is EPEVTQTPSHQVTQMGQEVILRCVPISNHLYFYWYRQILGQKVEFLVSFYNNEISEKSEIFDDQFSVERPDGSNFTLKIRSTKLEDSAMYFCASKTMNTEAFFGQGTRLTVV.

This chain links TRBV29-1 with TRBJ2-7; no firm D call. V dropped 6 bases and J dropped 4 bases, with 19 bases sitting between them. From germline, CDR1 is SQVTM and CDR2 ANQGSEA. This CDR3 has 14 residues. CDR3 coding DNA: TGCAGCGTCAAAGTCCCTAGGCCACCTTACGAGCAGTACTTC. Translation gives CSVKVPRPPYEQYF.

This CDR3 is CASRLYQGDNEQYF. CDR3 coding DNA: TGTGCCAGCAGACTCTACCAGGGGGACAACGAGCAGTACTTC. The J gene is TRBJ2-7, the V gene TRBV28; 7 positions match TRBD1. V shed 6 bases, J shed 5 bases, and the junction held 10 bases outside the gene matches. This CDR3 is 14 amino acids long. CDR1 is MDHEN, CDR2 SYDVKM, per germline.

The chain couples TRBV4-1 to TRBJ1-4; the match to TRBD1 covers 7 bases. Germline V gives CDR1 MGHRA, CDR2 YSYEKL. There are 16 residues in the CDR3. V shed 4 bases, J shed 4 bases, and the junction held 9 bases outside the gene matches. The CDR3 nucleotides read TGCGCCAGCAGCCGTGGACAGGAGAGATATAATGAAAAACTGTTTTTT. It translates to CASSRGQERYNEKLFF.

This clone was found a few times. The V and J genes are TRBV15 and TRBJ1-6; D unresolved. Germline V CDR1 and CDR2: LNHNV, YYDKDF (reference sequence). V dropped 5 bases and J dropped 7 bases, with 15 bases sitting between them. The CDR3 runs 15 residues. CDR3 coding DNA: TGTGCCACCAGCTTTAGCGGATCCCGGAATTCACCCCTCCACTTT. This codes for CATSFSGSRNSPLHF.

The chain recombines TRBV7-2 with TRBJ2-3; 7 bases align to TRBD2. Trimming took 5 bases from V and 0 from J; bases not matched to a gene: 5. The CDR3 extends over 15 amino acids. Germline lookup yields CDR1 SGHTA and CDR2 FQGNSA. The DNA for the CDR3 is TGTGCCAGCAGCCGGGACTACCTTAGCACAGATACGCAGTATTTT. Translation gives CASSRDYLSTDTQYF. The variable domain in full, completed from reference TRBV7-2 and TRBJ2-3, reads GAGVSQSPSNKVTEKGKDVELRCDPISGHTALYWYRQSLGQGLEFLIYFQGNSAPDKSGLPSDRFSAERTGGSVSTLTIQRTQQEDSAVYLCASSRDYLSTDTQYFGPGTRLTVL.

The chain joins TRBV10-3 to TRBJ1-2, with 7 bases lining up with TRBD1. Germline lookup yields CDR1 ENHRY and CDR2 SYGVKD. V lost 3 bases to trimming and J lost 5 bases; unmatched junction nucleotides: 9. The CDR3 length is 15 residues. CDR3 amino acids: CAISDDRVGRYGYTF. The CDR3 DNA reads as TGTGCCATCAGTGATGACAGGGTGGGTCGGTATGGCTACACCTTC.

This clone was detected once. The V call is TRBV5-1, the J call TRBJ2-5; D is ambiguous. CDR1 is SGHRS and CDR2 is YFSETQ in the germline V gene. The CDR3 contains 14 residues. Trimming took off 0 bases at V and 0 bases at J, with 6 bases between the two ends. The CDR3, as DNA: TGCGCCAGCAGCTTGGGCCGGGACCAAGAGACCCAGTACTTC. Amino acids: CASSLGRDQETQYF.

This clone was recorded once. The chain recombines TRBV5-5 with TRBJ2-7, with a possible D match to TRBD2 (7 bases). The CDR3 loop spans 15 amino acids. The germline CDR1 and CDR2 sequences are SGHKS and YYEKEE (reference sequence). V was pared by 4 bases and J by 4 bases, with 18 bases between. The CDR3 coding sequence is TGTGCCAGCAGCAGTGGGGCGGGGGCCCGATACGAGCAGTACTTC. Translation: CASSSGAGARYEQYF.

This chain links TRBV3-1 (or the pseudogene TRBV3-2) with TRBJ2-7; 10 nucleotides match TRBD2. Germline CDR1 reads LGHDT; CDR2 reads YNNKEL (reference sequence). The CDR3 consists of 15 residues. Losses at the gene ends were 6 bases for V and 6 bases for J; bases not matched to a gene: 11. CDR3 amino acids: CASSPLAGAGFEQYF. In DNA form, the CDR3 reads TGTGCCAGCAGTCCCCTAGCGGGAGCAGGCTTCGAGCAGTACTTC.